Listed here is a single T cell receptor beta chain. Its target is unknown. This specimen belongs to a study of T cell responses to AZD1222 COVID-19 vaccine. Overall study findings and caveats: Spike-specific TCR breadth and depth went up after people got two AZD1222 doses.

TCRdb keeps only in-frame clones here, not all; method: immunoSEQ multiplex PCR. The sample carries 170,000 or so clones, roughly 87% recorded once. The V gene's germline CDR1 is SQVTM and CDR2 ANQGSEA. The CDR3 totals 14 residues. Trimming took off 1 base at V and 5 bases at J, with 14 bases between the two ends. This TCR was recovered from an adult in good health. The starting material was peripheral blood, obtained on day 0 of AZD1222 vaccination. The V call is TRBV29-1, the J call TRBJ2-5; D may be TRBD1 (6 bases). The CDR3 DNA reads TGCAGCGTTGAAGGGGCAGGGGAGTGGGAGACCCAGTACTTC. Amino acid sequence: CSVEGAGEWETQYF. Complete variable domain (other parts from reference TRBV29-1 and TRBJ2-5): SAVISQKPSRDICQRGTSLTIQCQVDSQVTMMFWYRQQPGQSLTLIATANQGSEATYESGFVIDKFPISRPNLTFSTLTVSNMSPEDSSIYLCSVEGAGEWETQYFGPGTRLLVL.